These 5 T cell receptor beta chains came from one sample sequenced in a study of T cells in Graves' hyperthyroidism and ophthalmopathy. RNA transcripts yielded amplified TCR beta CDR3 regions. The TCR CDR3 was amplified in a first-round RT-PCR using the HTBI primer set. TCRdb processed the multiplex PCR reads anew with MiXCR; each CDR3 protein has one entry. The table has about 500,000 distinct CDR3 sequences, approximately 48% seen once; the top ten hold about 45%. Source material: peripheral blood or thyroid tissue (not recorded which). The source of these receptors is an adult woman with Graves' disease, either hyperthyroidism or ophthalmopathy (not recorded which).

Many counts were recorded for this clonotype. The chain is built from TRBV29-1 and TRBJ2-7, with 7 bases aligning to TRBD1. The germline gives CDR1 SQVTM, CDR2 ANQGSEA. V gave up 6 bases and J gave up 2 bases; unmatched junction bases: 4. CDR3 length equals 12 residues. The CDR3 loop reads CSVGTATYEQYF. CDR3 nucleotide sequence: TGCAGCGTCGGGACAGCTACCTACGAGCAGTACTTC.

The chain has TRBV7-9 and TRBJ1-6, with TRBD1 as a possible D gene (5 bases). CDR1 and CDR2 from the germline V gene are SEHNR and FQNEAQ (reference sequence). CDR3 length: 16 amino acids. Between the trimmed V and J ends, which lost 3 bases and 7 bases, there was a span of 16 bases. CDR3 residues: CASSLYPGTMNSPLHF. The CDR3 DNA reads TGTGCCAGCAGCTTGTATCCAGGGACGATGAATTCACCCCTCCACTTT.

The gene calls are TRBV29-1 and TRBJ1-1; 7 positions match TRBD1. In germline, CDR1 is SQVTM, CDR2 ANQGSEA. J gave up 4 bases and V 6 bases, and 8 bases lay outside the gene matches. The CDR3 consists of 13 residues. The CDR3, as DNA: TGCAGCGTGGCCGACAGGGTGGGCACTGAAGCTTTCTTT. Translation gives CSVADRVGTEAFF.

The chain couples TRBV29-1 to TRBJ2-7, with TRBD1 matching 11 bases. Germline V gene data show CDR1 as SQVTM and CDR2 as ANQGSEA. Unmatched junction bases numbered 6, after V lost 7 bases and J lost 4 bases. CDR3 size: 13 residues. The chain's CDR3 is CSASGQGAYEQYF. CDR3 DNA sequence: TGCAGCGCCTCTGGACAGGGGGCTTACGAGCAGTACTTC.

This clonotype was recorded a few times. The chain links TRBV7-9 to TRBJ2-7; no clear D. The CDR3 totals 13 residues. Germline loops: CDR1 SEHNR, CDR2 FQNEAQ (reference sequence). V was cut by 5 bases and J by 6 bases, with 14 bases left in between. Here the CDR3 DNA reads TGTGCCAGCAGCCCCGATGGGGTAGGCGAGCAGTACTTC. The encoded protein is CASSPDGVGEQYF.